Listed below are T cell receptor beta chains from one sample, sequenced in a study of T cell responses to AZD1222 COVID-19 vaccine. Profiled with immunoSEQ multiplex PCR; TCRdb holds only in-frame clones, not every one. The sample includes 100,000 to 150,000 clones, less than 95% seen only once; the top ten take about 4.3%. The sequencing here drew on peripheral blood, taken on day 0 of MenACWY control vaccination. The receptors come from an adult in good health. The CDR3 runs from the conserved cysteine through the conserved F or W. A D gene is named only where the DNA matches it firmly. Clone size, where shown, is once, few, many, or a class for clones that have expanded.

TRBV24-1	NA	TRBJ2-3	TRBD1	CATGQGTDTQYF	TGTGCCACCGGACAGGGTACAGATACGCAGTATTTT
TRBV28	NA	TRBJ1-6	TRBD1	CASSSLGDRGSYNSPLHF	TGTGCCAGCAGTTCCCTGGGGGACAGGGGTTCCTATAATTCACCCCTCCACTTT
TRBV7-2	NA	TRBJ2-1	NA	CASSLAFSGTYNEQFF	TGTGCCAGCAGCTTAGCGTTTTCTGGGACCTACAATGAGCAGTTCTTC
TRBV18	NA	TRBJ2-3	NA	CASSRDRNTQYF	TGTGCCAGCTCCCGTGACAGAAATACGCAGTATTTT
TRBV7-9	NA	TRBJ2-7	NA	CASSSIRDISYEQYF	TGTGCCAGCAGCTCTATCCGCGATATCTCCTACGAGCAGTACTTC
TRBV30	NA	TRBJ2-7	NA	CAWSRAYEQYF	TGTGCCTGGAGTCGTGCCTACGAGCAGTACTTC
TRBV7-7	NA	TRBJ2-2	TRBD1	CASSRTGSNTGELFF	TGTGCCAGCAGCCGGACAGGCTCAAACACCGGGGAGCTGTTTTTT
TRBV2	NA	TRBJ1-5	NA	CASSDWRTATGQPQHF	TGTGCCAGCAGTGATTGGAGGACAGCTACGGGTCAGCCCCAGCATTTT
TRBV3-1/TRBV3-2	NA	TRBJ1-2	TRBD1	CASKGQGASGYTF	TGTGCCAGCAAGGGACAGGGGGCATCTGGCTACACCTTC
TRBV10-1	NA	TRBJ1-1	NA	CASSESYIGSSNTEAFF	TGCGCCAGCAGTGAGTCATATATCGGCTCTTCGAACACTGAAGCTTTCTTT
TRBV5-1	NA	TRBJ2-3	NA	CASSLAQLFTDTQYF	TGCGCCAGCAGCTTGGCCCAACTATTCACAGATACGCAGTATTTT
TRBV5-4	NA	TRBJ1-1	NA	CASSYEHMNTEAFF	TGTGCCAGCAGCTACGAACACATGAACACTGAAGCTTTCTTT
TRBV11-2	NA	TRBJ2-7	NA	CASSSITRAKGEQYF	TGTGCCAGCAGCTCCATCACTAGGGCTAAGGGCGAGCAGTACTTC
TRBV4-1	once	TRBJ1-2	NA	CASSQGTKGPYGYTF	TGCGCCAGCAGCCAAGGTACTAAGGGACCGTATGGCTACACCTTC
TRBV6-2/TRBV6-3	NA	TRBJ1-5	TRBD1	CASSKGALGNQPQHF	TGTGCCAGCAGTAAGGGGGCTTTGGGCAATCAGCCCCAGCATTTT
TRBV5-1	once	TRBJ1-4	TRBD1	CASSFGQGAEKLFF	TGCGCCAGCAGCTTTGGTCAGGGGGCTGAAAAACTGTTTTTT
TRBV5-8	NA	TRBJ2-5	TRBD1	CASSLRQGGGETQYF	TGTGCCAGCAGCTTAAGACAGGGGGGCGGAGAGACCCAGTACTTC
TRBV19	NA	TRBJ2-4	TRBD1	CASSPGTGGAKNIQYF	TGTGCCAGTAGTCCAGGGACAGGGGGTGCCAAAAACATTCAGTACTTC
TRBV13	NA	TRBJ2-1	NA	CASSPPRGFEQFF	TGTGCCAGCAGCCCCCCGAGGGGGTTTGAGCAGTTCTTC
TRBV24-1	NA	TRBJ2-5	TRBD1	CATSDPGGAGETQYF	TGTGCCACCAGTGATCCAGGGGGCGCCGGGGAGACCCAGTACTTC
TRBV24-1	NA	TRBJ1-2	NA	CATSDLTAGYTF	TGTGCCACCAGTGATCTGACAGCCGGCTACACCTTC
TRBV13	NA	TRBJ1-1	NA	CASSSRGSGNTEAFF	TGTGCCAGCAGCTCGCGGGGGAGTGGGAACACTGAAGCTTTCTTT
TRBV19	NA	TRBJ2-1	TRBD2	CASSTVAGGPDNEQFF	TGTGCCAGTAGTACCGTAGCGGGAGGGCCGGACAATGAGCAGTTCTTC
TRBV7-9	NA	TRBJ1-6	TRBD1	CASSLRQGENSPLHF	TGTGCCAGCAGCCTAAGACAGGGTGAAAATTCACCCCTCCACTTT
TRBV5-4	NA	TRBJ2-5	NA	CASSPDLQETQYF	TGTGCCAGCAGCCCGGACCTCCAAGAGACCCAGTACTTC
TRBV5-6	NA	TRBJ2-1	NA	CASSLYETYNEQFF	TGTGCCAGCAGCTTGTATGAGACCTACAATGAGCAGTTCTTC
TRBV28	NA	TRBJ1-1	TRBD1	CASSWGTANTEAFF	TGTGCCAGCAGTTGGGGGACAGCGAACACTGAAGCTTTCTTT
TRBV7-2	NA	TRBJ2-3	TRBD2	CASSLSGGAIDTQYF	TGTGCCAGCAGCCTTAGCGGGGGGGCGATAGATACGCAGTATTTT
TRBV12-3/TRBV12-4	NA	TRBJ2-2	NA	CASSLNGELFF	TGTGCCAGCAGTTTGAACGGGGAGCTGTTTTTT
TRBV10-3	NA	TRBJ1-2	TRBD1	CAISEGGQGFYGYTF	TGTGCCATCAGTGAGGGGGGACAGGGGTTTTATGGCTACACCTTC
TRBV30	NA	TRBJ2-3	TRBD2	CAWSWSGGTDTQYF	TGTGCCTGGAGTTGGAGCGGGGGCACAGATACGCAGTATTTT
TRBV28	NA	TRBJ1-2	NA	CASSPREIPVRGYTF	TGTGCCAGCAGTCCCCGGGAGATTCCCGTAAGGGGCTACACCTTC
TRBV2	NA	TRBJ2-1	TRBD2	CASSRLSGGSYNEQFF	TGTGCCAGCAGTCGGCTTAGCGGGGGTTCCTACAATGAGCAGTTCTTC
TRBV5-5	NA	TRBJ2-7	NA	CASSLVTEGRYEQYF	TGTGCCAGCAGCTTGGTGACAGAGGGTCGCTACGAGCAGTACTTC
TRBV9	NA	TRBJ1-3	NA	CASSENSAPSRNTIYF	TGTGCCAGCAGCGAGAATTCAGCGCCCTCTCGAAACACCATATATTTT
TRBV21-1	NA	TRBJ2-7	NA	CASSAKTRSTYEQYF	TGTGCCAGCAGCGCTAAGACTAGGTCCACCTACGAGCAGTACTTC
TRBV5-1	NA	TRBJ2-5	TRBD2	CASSLGGTSGVNSPETQYF	TGCGCCAGCAGCTTGGGAGGGACTAGCGGCGTAAACTCACCTGAGACCCAGTACTTC
TRBV9	NA	TRBJ2-1	TRBD2	CASSARLAGGEQFF	TGTGCCAGCAGCGCCAGACTAGCGGGAGGGGAGCAGTTCTTC
TRBV19	NA	TRBJ1-5	NA	CASSDGGYSNQPQHF	TGTGCCAGTAGCGACGGGGGGTATAGCAATCAGCCCCAGCATTTT
TRBV6-4	NA	TRBJ2-2	TRBD1	CASSRTGANTGELFF	TGTGCCAGCAGTAGGACAGGTGCGAACACCGGGGAGCTGTTTTTT
TRBV28	NA	TRBJ2-1	NA	CASSRRGVTYNEQFF	TGTGCCAGCAGCCGTAGGGGAGTCACCTACAATGAGCAGTTCTTC
TRBV10-3	NA	TRBJ1-5	NA	CAISDAGQPQHF	TGTGCCATCAGTGACGCGGGGCAGCCCCAGCATTTT
TRBV7-9	NA	TRBJ2-1	TRBD1	CASSPRDRDFHEQFF	TGTGCCAGCAGCCCCCGGGACAGGGATTTTCATGAGCAGTTCTTC
TRBV30	NA	TRBJ2-7	TRBD2	CAWSPWGTSGRANDEQYF	TGTGCCTGGAGCCCCTGGGGGACTAGCGGGAGGGCCAACGACGAGCAGTACTTC